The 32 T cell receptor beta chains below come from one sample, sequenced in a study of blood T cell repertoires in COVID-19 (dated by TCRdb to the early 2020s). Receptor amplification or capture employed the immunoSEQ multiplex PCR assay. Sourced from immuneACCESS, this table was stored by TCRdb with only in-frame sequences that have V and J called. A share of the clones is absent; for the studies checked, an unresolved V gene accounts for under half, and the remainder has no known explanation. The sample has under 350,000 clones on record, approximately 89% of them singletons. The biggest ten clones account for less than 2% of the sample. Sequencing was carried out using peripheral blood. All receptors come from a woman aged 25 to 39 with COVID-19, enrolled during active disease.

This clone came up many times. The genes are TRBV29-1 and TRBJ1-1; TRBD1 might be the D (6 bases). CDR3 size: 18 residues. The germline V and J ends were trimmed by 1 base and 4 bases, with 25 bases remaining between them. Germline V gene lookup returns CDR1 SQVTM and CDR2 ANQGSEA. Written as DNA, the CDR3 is TGCAGCGTTGAAGCGAGGTCCGACGACAGGATGGTTGGCACTGAAGCTTTCTTT. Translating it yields CSVEARSDDRMVGTEAFF.

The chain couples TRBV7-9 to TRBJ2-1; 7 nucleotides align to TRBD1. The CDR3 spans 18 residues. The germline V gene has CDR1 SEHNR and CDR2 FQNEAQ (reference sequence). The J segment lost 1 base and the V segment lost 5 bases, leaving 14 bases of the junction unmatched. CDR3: CASSGLVGQGVSYNEQFF. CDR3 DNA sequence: TGTGCCAGCAGCGGTTTGGTCGGGCAGGGGGTTTCCTACAATGAGCAGTTCTTC.

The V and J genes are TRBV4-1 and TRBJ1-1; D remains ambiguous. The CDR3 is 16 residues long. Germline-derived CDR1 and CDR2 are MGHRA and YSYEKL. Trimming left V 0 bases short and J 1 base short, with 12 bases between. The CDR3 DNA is TGCGCCAGCAGCCAAGATAGTCGTCTTCAGAACACTGAAGCTTTCTTT. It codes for CASSQDSRLQNTEAFF.

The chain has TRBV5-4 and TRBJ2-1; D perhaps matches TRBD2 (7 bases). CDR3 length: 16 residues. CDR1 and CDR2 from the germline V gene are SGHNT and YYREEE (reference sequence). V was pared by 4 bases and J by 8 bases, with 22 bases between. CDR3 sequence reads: CASSRSLRGGLDEQFF. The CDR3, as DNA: TGTGCCAGCAGCCGCTCCTTAAGGGGGGGCCTCGATGAGCAGTTCTTC.

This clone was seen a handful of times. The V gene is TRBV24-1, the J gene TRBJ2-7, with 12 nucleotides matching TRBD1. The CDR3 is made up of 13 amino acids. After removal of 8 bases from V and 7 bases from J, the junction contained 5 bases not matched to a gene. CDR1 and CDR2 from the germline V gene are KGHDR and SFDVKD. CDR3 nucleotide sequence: TGTGCCACCATGGGACAGGGGGCGGGAGAGCAGTACTTC. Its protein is CATMGQGAGEQYF.

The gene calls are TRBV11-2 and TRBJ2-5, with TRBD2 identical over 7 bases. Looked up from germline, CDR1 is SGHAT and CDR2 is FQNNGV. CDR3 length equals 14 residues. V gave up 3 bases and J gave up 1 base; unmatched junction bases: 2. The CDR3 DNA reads TGTGCCAGCAGCTTGAGCGGGACCCAAGAGACCCAGTACTTC. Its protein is CASSLSGTQETQYF.

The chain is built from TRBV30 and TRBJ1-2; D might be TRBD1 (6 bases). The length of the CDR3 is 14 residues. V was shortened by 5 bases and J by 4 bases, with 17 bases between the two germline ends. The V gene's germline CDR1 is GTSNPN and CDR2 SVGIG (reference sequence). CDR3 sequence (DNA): TGTGCCTGGGCGTCGCCCCAGGGGATCTATGGCTACACCTTC. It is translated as CAWASPQGIYGYTF. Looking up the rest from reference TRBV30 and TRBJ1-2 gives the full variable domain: SQTIHQWPATLVQPVGSPLSLECTVEGTSNPNLYWYRQAAGRGLQLLFYSVGIGQISSEVPQNLSASRPQDRQFILSSKKLLLSDSGFYLCAWASPQGIYGYTFGSGTRLTVV.

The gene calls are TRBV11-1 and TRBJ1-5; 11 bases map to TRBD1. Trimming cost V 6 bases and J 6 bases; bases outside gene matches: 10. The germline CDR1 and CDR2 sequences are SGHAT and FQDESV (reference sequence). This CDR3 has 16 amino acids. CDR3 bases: TGTGCCAGCAGAGGCCGGGACAGGGGGTTTTGTCAGCCCCAGCATTTT. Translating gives CASRGRDRGFCQPQHF.

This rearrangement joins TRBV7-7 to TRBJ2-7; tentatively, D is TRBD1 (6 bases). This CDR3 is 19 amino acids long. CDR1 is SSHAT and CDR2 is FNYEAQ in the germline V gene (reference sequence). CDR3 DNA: TGTGCTAGCAGCTTACCGCCCCTAGGGCAGGGGCGGTATACCTACGAGCAGTACGTC. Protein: CASSLPPLGQGRYTYEQYV.

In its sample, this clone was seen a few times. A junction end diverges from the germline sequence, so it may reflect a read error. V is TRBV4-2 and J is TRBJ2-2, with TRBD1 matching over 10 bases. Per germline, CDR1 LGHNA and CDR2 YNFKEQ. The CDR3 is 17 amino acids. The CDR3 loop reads CASSQEWRTGGTGELFF. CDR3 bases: TGTGCCAGCAGTCAAGAATGGAGGACAGGGGGCACCGGGGAGCTGTTTTTT.

CDR3 loop: CASSIVTDTSYGYTF. The DNA for the CDR3 is TGTGCCAGTAGTATAGTGACAGACACCTCATATGGCTACACCTTC. The rearrangement links TRBV19 to TRBJ1-2; TRBD1 might be the D (5 bases). Germline V gene data show CDR1 as LNHDA and CDR2 as SQIVND (reference sequence). V was trimmed by 1 base and J by 5 bases, leaving 14 bases between them. This CDR3 comprises 15 residues. The complete variable domain, with remaining parts taken from reference TRBV19 and TRBJ1-2, reads DGGITQSPKYLFRKEGQNVTLSCEQNLNHDAMYWYRQDPGQGLRLIYYSQIVNDFQKGDIAEGYSVSREKKESFPLTVTSAQKNPTAFYLCASSIVTDTSYGYTFGSGTRLTVV.

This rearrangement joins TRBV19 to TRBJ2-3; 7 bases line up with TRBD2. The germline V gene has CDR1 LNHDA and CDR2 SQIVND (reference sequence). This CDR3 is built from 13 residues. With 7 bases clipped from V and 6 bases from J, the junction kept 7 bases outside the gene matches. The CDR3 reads CASTGLVSDTQYF. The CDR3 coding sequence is TGTGCCAGTACAGGACTAGTCTCGGATACGCAGTATTTT.

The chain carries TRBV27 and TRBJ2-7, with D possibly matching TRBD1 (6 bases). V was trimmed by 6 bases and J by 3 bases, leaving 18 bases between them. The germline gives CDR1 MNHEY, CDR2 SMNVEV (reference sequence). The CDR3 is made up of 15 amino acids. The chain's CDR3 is CASSPGHPQNYEQYF. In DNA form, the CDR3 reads TGTGCCAGCAGCCCGGGACATCCCCAAAACTACGAGCAGTACTTC.

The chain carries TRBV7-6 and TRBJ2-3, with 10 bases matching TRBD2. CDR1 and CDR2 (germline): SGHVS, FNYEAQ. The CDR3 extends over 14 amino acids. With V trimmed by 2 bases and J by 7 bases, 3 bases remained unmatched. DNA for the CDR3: TGTGCCAGCAGCTTAAGCGGGGGGGCAAATACGCAGTATTTT. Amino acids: CASSLSGGANTQYF.

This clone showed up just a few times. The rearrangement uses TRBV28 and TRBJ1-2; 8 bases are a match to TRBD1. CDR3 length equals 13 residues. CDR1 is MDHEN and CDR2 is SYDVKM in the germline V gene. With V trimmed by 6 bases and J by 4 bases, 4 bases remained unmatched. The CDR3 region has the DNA TGTGCCAGCAGACAGGGGGTGGGCTATGGCTACACCTTC. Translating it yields CASRQGVGYGYTF.

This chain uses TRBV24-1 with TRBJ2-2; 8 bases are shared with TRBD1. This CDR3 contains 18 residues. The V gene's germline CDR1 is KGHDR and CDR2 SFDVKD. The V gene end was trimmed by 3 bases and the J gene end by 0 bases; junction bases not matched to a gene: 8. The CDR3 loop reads CATSDLGQGKSNTGELFF. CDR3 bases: TGTGCCACCAGTGATCTCGGACAGGGAAAATCGAACACCGGGGAGCTGTTTTTT.

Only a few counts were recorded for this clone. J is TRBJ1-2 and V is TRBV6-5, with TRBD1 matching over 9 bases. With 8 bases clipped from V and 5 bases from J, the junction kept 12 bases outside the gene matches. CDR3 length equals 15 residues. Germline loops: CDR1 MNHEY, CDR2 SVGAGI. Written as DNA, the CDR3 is TGTGCCAGCCAGTCCACTACAGGGGGCAGGTATGGCTACACCTTC. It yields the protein CASQSTTGGRYGYTF.

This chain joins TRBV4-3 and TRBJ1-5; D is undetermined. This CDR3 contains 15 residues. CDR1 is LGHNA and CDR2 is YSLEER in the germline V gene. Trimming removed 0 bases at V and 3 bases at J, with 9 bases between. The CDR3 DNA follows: TGCGCCAGCAGCCAAGACACAACCTCCAATCAGCCCCAGCATTTT. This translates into CASSQDTTSNQPQHF.

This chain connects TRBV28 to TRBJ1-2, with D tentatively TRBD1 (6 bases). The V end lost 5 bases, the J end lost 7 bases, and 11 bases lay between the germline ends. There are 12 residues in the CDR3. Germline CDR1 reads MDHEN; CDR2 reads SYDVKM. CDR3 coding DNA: TGTGCCAGCAGTCCTCACAGGGCTGGCTACACCTTC. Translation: CASSPHRAGYTF.

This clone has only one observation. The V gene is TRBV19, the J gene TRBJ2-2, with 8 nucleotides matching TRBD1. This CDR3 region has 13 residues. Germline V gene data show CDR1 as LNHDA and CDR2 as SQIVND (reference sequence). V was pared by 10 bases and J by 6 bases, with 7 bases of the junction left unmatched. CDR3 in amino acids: CATRTGWAGELFF. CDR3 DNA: TGTGCCACTAGGACAGGGTGGGCCGGGGAGCTGTTTTTT.

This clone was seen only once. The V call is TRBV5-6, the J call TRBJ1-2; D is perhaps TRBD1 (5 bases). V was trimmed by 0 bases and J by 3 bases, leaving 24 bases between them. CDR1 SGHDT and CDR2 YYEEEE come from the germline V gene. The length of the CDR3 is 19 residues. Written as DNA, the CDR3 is TGTGCCAGCAGCTTGGCGAGCGAAGATTTCAGGGAACCGTACTATGGCTACACCTTC. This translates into CASSLASEDFREPYYGYTF.

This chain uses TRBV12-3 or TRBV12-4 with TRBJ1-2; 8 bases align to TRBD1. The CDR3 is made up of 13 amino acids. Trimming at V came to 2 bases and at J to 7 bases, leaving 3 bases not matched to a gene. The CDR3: CASSLSGGGGYTF. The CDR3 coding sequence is TGTGCCAGCAGTTTATCAGGGGGCGGTGGCTACACCTTC.

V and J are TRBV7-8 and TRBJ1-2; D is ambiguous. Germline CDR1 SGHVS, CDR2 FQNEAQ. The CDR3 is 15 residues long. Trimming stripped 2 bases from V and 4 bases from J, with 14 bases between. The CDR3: CASSLLTPRGYGYTF. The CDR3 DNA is TGTGCCAGCAGCTTATTAACCCCACGCGGCTATGGCTACACCTTC.

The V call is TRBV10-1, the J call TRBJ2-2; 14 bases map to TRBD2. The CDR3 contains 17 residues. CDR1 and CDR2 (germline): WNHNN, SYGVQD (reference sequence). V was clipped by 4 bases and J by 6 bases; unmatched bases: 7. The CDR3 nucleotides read TGCGCCAGCAGTGCGACTAGCGGGGGGGCCCGGTCCGGGGAGCTGTTTTTT. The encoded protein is CASSATSGGARSGELFF.

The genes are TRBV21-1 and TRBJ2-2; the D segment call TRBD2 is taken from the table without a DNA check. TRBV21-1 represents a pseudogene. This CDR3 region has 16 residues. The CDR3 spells CASSKALGGDTGELFF. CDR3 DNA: TGTGCCAGCAGCAAAGCATTGGGGGGAGACACCGGGGAGCTGTTTTTT.

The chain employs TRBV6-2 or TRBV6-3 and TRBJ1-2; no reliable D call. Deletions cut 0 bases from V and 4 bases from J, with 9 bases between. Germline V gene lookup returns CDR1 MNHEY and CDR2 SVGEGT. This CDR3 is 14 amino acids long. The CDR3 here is CASSYSGRSYGYTF. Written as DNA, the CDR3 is TGTGCCAGCAGTTACTCAGGTCGGAGCTATGGCTACACCTTC.

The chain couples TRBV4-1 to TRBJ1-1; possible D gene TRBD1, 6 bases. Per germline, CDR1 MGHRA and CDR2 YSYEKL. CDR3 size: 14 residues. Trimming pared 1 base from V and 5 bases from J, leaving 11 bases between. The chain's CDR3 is CASSQGQVGTEAFF. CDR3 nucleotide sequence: TGCGCCAGCAGCCAAGGACAGGTAGGAACTGAAGCTTTCTTT.

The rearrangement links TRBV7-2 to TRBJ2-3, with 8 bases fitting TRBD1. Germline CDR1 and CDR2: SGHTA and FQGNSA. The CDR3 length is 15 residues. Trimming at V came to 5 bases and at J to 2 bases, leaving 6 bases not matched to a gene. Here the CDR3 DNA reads TGTGCCAGCAGCAAAAACAGGGGGACCACAGATACGCAGTATTTT. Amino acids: CASSKNRGTTDTQYF.

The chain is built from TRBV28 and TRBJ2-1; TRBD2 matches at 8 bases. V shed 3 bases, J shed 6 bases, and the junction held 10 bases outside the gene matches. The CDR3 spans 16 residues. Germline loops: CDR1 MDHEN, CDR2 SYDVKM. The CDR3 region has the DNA TGTGCCAGCAGTTTGGGAGGGACTAGGGGGGTCAATGAGCAGTTCTTC. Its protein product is CASSLGGTRGVNEQFF.

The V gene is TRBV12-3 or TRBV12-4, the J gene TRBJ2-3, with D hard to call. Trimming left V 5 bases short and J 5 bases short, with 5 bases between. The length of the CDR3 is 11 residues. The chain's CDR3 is CASSPRDTQYF. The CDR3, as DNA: TGTGCCAGCAGTCCTCGAGATACGCAGTATTTT.

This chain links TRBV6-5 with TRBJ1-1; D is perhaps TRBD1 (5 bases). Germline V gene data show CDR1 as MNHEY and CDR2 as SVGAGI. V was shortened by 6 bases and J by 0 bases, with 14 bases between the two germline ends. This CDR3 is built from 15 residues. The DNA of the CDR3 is TGTGCCAGCAGGGATGAGTACAGGCTGAACACTGAAGCTTTCTTT. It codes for CASRDEYRLNTEAFF.

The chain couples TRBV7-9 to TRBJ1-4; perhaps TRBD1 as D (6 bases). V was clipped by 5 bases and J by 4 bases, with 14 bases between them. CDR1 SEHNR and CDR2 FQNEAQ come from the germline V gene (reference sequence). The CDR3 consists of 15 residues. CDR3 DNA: TGTGCCAGCAGCCCTACAGGGATGGATAATGAAAAACTGTTTTTT. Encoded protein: CASSPTGMDNEKLFF.